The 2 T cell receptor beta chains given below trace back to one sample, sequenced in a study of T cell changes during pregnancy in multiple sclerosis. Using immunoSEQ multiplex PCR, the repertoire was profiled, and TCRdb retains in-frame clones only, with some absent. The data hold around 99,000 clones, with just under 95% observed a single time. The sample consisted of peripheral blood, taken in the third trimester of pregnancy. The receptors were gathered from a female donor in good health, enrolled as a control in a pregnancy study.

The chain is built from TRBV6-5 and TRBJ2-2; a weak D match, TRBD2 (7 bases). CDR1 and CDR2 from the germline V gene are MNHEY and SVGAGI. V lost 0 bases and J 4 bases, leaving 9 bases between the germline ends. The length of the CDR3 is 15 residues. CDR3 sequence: CASSYSRGRTGELFF. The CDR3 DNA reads TGTGCCAGCAGTTACTCGCGGGGGCGCACCGGGGAGCTGTTTTTT.

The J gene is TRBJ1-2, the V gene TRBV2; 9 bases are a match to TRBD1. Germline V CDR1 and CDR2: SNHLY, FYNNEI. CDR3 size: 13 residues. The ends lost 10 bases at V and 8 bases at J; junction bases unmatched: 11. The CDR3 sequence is CATAPGQGAGYTF. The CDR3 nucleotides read TGTGCCACCGCACCGGGACAGGGAGCGGGCTACACCTTC.